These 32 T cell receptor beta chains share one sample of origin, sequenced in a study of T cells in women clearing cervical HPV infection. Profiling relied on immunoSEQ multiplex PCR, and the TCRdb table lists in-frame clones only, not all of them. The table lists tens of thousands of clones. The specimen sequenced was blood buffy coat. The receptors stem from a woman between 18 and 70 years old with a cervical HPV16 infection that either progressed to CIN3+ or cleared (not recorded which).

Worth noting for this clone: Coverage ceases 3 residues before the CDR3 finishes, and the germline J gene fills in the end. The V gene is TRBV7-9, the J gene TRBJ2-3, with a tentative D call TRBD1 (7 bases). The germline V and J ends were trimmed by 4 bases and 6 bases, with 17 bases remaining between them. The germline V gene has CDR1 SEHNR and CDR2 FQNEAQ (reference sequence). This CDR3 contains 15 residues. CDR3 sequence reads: CASSSRQGGGDTQYF. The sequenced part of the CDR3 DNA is TGTGCCAGCAGCTCACGACAGGGTGGAGGGGATACG.

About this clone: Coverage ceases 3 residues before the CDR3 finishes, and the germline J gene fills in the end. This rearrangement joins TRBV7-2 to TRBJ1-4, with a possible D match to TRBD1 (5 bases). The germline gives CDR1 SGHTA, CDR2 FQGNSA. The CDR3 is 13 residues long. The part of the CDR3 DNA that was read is TGTGCCAGCAGCACGGGACTGCCGGGGAAA. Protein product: CASSTGLPGK. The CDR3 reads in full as CASSTGLPGKLFF.

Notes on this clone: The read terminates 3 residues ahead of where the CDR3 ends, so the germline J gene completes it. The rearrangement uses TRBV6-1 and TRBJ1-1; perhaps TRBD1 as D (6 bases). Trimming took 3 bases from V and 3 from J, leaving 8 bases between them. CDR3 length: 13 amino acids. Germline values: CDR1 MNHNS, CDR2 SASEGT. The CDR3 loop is CASSEGAHTEAFF. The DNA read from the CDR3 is TGTGCCAGCAGTGAGGGGGCGCACACTGAA.

CDR3 region: CSVSRVGRNGYTF. The DNA read from the CDR3 is TGCAGTGTTAGCAGGGTGGGGAGGAATGGC. The chain links TRBV20-1 to TRBJ1-2, with D possibly being TRBD1 (5 bases). The read terminates 3 residues ahead of where the CDR3 ends, so the germline J gene completes it. CDR3 length: 13 residues. V lost 7 bases to trimming and J lost 6 bases, with 18 bases between them. Germline CDR1 DFQATT, CDR2 SNEGSKA (reference sequence).

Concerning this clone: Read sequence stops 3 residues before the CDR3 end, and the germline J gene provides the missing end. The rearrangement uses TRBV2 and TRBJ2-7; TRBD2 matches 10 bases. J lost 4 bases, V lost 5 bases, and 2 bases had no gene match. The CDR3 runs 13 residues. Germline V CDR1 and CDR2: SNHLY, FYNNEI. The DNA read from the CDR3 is TGTGCCAGCAGTCCAGCGGGGGGGTACGAG. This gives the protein CASSPAGGYE. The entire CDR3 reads CASSPAGGYEQYF.

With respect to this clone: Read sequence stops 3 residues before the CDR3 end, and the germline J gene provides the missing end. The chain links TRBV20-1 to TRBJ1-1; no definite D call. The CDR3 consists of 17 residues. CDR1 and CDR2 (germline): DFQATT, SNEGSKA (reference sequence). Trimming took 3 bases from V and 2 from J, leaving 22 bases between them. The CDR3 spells CSASLFPYSAGNTEAFF. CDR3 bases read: TGCAGTGCTAGCCTATTCCCCTATTCTGCGGGAAACACTGAA.

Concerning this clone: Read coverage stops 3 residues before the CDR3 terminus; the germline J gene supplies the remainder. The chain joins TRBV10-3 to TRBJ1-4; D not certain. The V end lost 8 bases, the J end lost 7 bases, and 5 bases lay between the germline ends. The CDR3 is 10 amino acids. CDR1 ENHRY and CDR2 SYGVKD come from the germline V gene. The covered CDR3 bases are TGTGCCATCCTCAGTGAAAAA. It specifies CAILSEK. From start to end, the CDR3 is CAILSEKLFF.

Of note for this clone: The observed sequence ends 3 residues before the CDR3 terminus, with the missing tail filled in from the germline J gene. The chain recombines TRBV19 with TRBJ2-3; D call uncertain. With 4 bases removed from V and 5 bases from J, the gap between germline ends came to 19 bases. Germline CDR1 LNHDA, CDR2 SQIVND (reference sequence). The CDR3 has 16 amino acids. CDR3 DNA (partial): TGTGCCAGTAGTAACGTTTTGGGTGGGCCTGGAGATACG. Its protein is CASSNVLGGPGDT. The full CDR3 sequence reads CASSNVLGGPGDTQYF.

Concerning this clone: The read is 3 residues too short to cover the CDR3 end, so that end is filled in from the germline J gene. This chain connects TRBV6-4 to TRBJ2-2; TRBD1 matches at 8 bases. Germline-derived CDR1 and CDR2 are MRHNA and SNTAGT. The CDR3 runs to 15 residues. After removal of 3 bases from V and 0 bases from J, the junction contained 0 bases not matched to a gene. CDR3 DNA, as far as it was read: TGTGCCAGCAGTGAGGGACAGGCGAACACCGGGGAG. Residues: CASSEGQANTGE. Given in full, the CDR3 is CASSEGQANTGELFF.

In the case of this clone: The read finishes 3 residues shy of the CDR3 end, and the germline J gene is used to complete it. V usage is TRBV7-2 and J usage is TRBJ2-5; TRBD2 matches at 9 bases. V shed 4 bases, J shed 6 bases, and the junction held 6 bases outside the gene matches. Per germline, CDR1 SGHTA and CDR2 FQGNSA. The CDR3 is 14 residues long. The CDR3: CASSSSGGPKTQYF. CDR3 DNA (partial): TGTGCCAGCAGCTCCAGCGGGGGGCCCAAGACC.

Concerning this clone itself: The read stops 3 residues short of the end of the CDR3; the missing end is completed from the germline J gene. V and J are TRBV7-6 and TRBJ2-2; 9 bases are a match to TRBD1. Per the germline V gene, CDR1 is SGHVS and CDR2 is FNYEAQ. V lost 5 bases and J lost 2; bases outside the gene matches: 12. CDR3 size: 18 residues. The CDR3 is CASSRRPTGGDNTGELFF. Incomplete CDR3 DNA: TGTGCCAGCAGCCGACGGCCGACAGGGGGGGACAACACCGGGGAG.

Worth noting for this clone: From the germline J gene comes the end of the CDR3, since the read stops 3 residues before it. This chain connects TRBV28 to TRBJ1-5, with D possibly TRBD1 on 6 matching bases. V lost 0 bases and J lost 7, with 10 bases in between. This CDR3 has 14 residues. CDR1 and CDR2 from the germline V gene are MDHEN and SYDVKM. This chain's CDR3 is CASSLWRQEQPQHF. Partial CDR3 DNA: TGTGCCAGCAGTTTATGGAGACAGGAGCAGCCC.

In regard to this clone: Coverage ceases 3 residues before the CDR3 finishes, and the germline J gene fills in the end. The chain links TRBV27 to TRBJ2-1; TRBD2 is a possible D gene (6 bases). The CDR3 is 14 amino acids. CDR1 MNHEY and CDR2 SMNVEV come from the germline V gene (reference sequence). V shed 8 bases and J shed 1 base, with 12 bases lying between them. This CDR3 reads CASAIAGSYNEQFF. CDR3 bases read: TGTGCCAGCGCCATTGCGGGGTCCTACAATGAG.

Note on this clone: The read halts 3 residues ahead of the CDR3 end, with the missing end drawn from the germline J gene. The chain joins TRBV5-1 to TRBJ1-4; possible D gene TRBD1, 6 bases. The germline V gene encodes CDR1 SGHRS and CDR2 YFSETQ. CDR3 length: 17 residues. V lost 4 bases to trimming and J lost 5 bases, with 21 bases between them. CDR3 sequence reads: CASSPRGGLKGNEKLFF. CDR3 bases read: TGCGCCAGCAGCCCCCGGGGGGGGCTCAAAGGAAATGAAAAA.

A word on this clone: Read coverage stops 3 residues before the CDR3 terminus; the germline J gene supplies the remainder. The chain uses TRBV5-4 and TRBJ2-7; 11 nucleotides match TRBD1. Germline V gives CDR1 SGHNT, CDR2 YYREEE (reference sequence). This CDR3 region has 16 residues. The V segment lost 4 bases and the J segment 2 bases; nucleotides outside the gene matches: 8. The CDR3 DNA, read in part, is TGTGCCAGCAGCACGGAACCGGGACAGGGGGCCTACGAG. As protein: CASSTEPGQGAYE. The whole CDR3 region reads CASSTEPGQGAYEQYF.

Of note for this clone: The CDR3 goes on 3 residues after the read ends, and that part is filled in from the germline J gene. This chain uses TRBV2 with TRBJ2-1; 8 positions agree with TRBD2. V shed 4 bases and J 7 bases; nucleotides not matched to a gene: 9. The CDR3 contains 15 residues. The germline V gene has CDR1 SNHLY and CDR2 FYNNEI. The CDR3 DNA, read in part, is TGTGCCAGCAGTGTAACGGGGGGGTCCTGGAATGAG. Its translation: CASSVTGGSWNE. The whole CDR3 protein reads CASSVTGGSWNEQFF.

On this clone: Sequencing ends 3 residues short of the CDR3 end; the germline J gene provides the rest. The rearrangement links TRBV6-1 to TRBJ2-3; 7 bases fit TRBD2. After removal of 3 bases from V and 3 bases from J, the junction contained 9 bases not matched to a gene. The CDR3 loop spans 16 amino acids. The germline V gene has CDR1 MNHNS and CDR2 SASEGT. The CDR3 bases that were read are TGTGCCAGCAGTGAGTTGGGGGGGGGTACTACAGATACG. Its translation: CASSELGGGTTDT. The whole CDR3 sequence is CASSELGGGTTDTQYF.

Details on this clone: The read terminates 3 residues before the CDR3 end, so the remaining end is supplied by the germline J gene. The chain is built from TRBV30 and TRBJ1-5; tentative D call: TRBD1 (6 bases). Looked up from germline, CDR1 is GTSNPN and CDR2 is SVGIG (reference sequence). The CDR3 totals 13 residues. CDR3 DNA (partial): TGTGCCTGGAGTTTACAGGGTTTGGAACCC. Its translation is CAWSLQGLEP. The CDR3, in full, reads CAWSLQGLEPQHF.

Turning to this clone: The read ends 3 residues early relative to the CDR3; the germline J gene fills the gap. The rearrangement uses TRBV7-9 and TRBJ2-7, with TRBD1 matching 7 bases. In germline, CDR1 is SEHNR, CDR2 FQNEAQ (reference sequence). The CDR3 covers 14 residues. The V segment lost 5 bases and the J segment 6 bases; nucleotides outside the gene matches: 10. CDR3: CASSHDNRGGEQYF. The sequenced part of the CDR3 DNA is TGTGCCAGCAGCCATGACAACAGGGGCGGCGAG.

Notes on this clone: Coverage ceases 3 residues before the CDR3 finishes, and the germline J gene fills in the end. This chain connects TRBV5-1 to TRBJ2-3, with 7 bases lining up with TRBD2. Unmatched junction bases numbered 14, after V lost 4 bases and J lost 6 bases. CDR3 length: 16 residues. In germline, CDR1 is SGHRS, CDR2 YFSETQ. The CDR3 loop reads CASSPHSGPNRDTQYF. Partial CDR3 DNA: TGCGCCAGCAGCCCGCATAGCGGGCCCAACAGGGATACG.

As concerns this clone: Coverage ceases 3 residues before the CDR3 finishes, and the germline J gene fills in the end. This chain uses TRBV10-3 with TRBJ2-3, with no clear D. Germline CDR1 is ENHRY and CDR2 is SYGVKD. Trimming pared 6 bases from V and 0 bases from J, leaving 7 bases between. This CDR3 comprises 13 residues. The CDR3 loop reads CAISSTSTDTQYF. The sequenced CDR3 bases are TGTGCCATCAGCTCGACAAGCACAGATACG.

The sequenced CDR3 bases are TGCGCCAGCAGCTTGGGACCCACCGGGAGCAATCAGCCC. Its protein product is CASSLGPTGSNQP. The entire CDR3 reads CASSLGPTGSNQPQHF. The chain links TRBV5-1 to TRBJ1-5; D is unresolved. The read stops 3 residues short of the end of the CDR3; the missing end is completed from the germline J gene. This CDR3 has 16 residues. Trimming took 0 bases from V and 1 from J, leaving 11 bases between them. Germline V gene sequence: CDR1 SGHRS, CDR2 YFSETQ.

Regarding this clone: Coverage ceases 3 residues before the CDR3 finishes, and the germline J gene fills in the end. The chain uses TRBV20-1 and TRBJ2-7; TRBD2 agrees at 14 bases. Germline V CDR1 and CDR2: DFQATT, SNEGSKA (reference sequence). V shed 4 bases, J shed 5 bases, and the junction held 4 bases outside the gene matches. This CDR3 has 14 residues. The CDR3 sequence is CSATGTSGRNEQYF. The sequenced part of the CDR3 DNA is TGCAGTGCTACCGGGACTAGCGGGAGAAACGAG.

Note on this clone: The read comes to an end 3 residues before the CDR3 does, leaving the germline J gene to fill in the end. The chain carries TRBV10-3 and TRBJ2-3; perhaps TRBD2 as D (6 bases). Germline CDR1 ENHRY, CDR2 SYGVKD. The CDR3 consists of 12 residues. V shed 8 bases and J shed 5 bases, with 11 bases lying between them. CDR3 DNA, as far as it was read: TGTGCCATCGACGGGGGAGGAGATACG. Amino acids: CAIDGGGDT. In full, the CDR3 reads CAIDGGGDTQYF.

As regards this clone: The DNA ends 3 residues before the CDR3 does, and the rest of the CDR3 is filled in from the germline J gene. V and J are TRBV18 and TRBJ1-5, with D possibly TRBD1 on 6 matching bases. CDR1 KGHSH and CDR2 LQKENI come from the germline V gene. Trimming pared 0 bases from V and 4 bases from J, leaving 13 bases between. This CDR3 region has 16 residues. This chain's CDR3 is CASSPPGQGNNQPQHF. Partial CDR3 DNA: TGTGCCAGCTCACCACCGGGGCAGGGGAATAATCAGCCC.

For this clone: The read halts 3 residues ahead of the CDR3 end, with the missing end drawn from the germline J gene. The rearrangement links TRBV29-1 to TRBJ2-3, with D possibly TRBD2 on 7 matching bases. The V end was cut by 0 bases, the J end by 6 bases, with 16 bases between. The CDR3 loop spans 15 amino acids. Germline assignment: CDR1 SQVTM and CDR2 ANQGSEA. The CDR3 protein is CSVEDGVGGPDTQYF. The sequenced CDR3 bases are TGCAGCGTTGAAGACGGCGTGGGGGGGCCGGATACG.

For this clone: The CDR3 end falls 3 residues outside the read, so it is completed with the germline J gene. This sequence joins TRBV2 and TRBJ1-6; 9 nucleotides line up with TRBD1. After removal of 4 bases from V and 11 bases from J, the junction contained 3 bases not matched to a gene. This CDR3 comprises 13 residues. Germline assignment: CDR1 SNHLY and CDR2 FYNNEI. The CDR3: CASSGGQGPPLHF. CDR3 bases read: TGTGCCAGCAGTGGGGGACAGGGACCACCC.

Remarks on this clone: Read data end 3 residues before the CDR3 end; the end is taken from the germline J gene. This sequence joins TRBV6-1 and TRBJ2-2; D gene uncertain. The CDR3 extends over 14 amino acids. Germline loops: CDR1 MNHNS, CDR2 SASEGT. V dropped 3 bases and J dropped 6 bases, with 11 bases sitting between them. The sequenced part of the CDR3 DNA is TGTGCCAGCAGTGATGCGGAAGAGGCCGGGGAG. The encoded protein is CASSDAEEAGE. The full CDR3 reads CASSDAEEAGELFF.

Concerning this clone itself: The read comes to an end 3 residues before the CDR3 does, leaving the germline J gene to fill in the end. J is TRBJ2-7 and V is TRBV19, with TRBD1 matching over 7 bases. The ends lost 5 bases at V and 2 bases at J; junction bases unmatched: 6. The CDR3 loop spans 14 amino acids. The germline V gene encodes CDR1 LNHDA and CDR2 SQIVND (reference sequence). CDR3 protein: CASSADRATYEQYF. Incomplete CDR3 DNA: TGTGCCAGTAGTGCAGACAGGGCTACCTACGAG.

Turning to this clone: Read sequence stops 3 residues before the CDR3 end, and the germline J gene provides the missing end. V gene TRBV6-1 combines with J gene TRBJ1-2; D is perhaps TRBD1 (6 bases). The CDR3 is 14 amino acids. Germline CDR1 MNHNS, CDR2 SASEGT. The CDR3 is CASSELAGAAGYTF. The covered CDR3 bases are TGTGCCAGCAGTGAACTAGCAGGGGCGGCGGGC.

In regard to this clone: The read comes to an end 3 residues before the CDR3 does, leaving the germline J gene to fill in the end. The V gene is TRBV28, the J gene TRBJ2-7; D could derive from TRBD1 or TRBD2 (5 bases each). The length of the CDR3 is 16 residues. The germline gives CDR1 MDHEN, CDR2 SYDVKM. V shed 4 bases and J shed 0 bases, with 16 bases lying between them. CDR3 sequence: CASSSPQGVGSYEQYF. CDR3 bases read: TGTGCCAGCAGTTCTCCGCAGGGAGTCGGCTCCTACGAG.

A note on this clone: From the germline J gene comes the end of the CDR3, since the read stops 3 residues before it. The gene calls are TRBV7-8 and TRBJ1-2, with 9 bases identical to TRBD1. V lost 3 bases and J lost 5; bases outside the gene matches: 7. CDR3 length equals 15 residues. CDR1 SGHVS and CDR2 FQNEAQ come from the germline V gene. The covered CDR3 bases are TGTGCCAGCAGCTTTCGTACGGGACAGGGTTATGGC. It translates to CASSFRTGQGYG. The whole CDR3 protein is CASSFRTGQGYGYTF.